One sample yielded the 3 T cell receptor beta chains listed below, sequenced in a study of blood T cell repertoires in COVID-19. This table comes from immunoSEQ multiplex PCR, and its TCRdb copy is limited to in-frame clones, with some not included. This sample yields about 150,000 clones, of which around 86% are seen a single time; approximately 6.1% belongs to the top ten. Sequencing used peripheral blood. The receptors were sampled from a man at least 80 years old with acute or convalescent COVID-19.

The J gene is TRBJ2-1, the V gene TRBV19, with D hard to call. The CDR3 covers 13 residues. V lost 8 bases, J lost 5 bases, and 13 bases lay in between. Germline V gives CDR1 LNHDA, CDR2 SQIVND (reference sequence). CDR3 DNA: TGTGCCAGTTTGGGCGAAACCCACAATGAGCAGTTCTTC. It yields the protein CASLGETHNEQFF.

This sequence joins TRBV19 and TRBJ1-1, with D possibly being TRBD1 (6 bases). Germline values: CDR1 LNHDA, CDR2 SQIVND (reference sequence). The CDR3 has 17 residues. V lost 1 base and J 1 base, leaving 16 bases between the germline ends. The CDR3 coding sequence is TGTGCCAGTAGTATAGGGCGGCCGGACAGACAGAACACTGAAGCTTTCTTT. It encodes CASSIGRPDRQNTEAFF.

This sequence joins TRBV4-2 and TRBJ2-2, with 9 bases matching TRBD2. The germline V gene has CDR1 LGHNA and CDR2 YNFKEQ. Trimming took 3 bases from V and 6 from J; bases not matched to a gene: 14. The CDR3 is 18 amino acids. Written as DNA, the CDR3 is TGTGCCAGCAGCCAGCTCCCTGGGGGAGCGGGAGGACCCGGGGAGCTGTTTTTT. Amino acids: CASSQLPGGAGGPGELFF.